Shown below are 4 T cell receptor beta chains from a single sample sequenced in a study of blood T cell repertoires in COVID-19. Data came from immunoSEQ multiplex PCR; TCRdb stores just in-frame clones and leaves some out. The data contain approximately 110,000 clones, roughly 70% of them singletons. Sample: peripheral blood. The source is a human donor with acute or convalescent COVID-19. The donor label of this sample is uncertain.

The rearrangement uses TRBV2 and TRBJ2-3; TRBD2 matches 10 bases. The germline V gene encodes CDR1 SNHLY and CDR2 FYNNEI. This CDR3 has 23 amino acids. Trimming cost V 2 bases and J 0 bases; bases outside gene matches: 23. CDR3 region: CASSEFSGSPKTTSGASTDTQYF. The CDR3 DNA sequence: TGTGCCAGCAGTGAATTTTCAGGTAGTCCTAAGACAACTAGCGGGGCTAGCACAGATACGCAGTATTTT.

The chain has TRBV3-1 (or the pseudogene TRBV3-2) and TRBJ1-1, with D possibly being TRBD1 (5 bases). This CDR3 has 12 amino acids. Germline CDR1 is LGHDT and CDR2 is YNNKEL (reference sequence). The V end lost 1 base, the J end lost 8 bases, and 8 bases lay between the germline ends. The CDR3 loop reads CASSQGGREAFF. The CDR3 DNA follows: TGTGCCAGCAGCCAAGGGGGGAGGGAAGCTTTCTTT.

This clone was counted between two and nine times. V is TRBV2 and J is TRBJ2-3, with D maybe TRBD1 (6 bases). This CDR3 contains 12 residues. V lost 8 bases to trimming and J lost 5 bases, with 11 bases between them. Per the germline V gene, CDR1 is SNHLY and CDR2 is FYNNEI. In DNA form, the CDR3 reads TGTGCCAGCGCCATACAGGGAGATACGCAGTATTTT. It is translated as CASAIQGDTQYF.

CDR3 amino acids: CASSARGPWAFF. As DNA, the CDR3 is TGTGCCAGCAGTGCCAGGGGACCGTGGGCTTTCTTT. V usage is TRBV2 and J usage is TRBJ1-1; possible D gene TRBD1, 6 bases. Germline CDR1 SNHLY, CDR2 FYNNEI. Trimming took 4 bases from V and 11 from J, leaving 14 bases between them. This CDR3 contains 12 residues.